The 5 T cell receptor beta chains given below trace back to one sample, sequenced in a study of T cells in Graves' hyperthyroidism and ophthalmopathy. Amplification targeted TCR beta CDR3 regions from RNA transcripts. First-round RT-PCR with HTBI primers amplified the TCR CDR3 region. TCRdb recomputed calls from the multiplex PCR reads with MiXCR, one row per CDR3 protein. The data contain some 440,000 distinct CDR3 sequences, around a sixth of them seen just once; the ten biggest clones take up around 14%. Material for sequencing was blood. These receptor sequences come from a woman under 30 with Graves' hyperthyroidism.

This sequence joins TRBV5-1 and TRBJ2-7; the match to TRBD1 covers 7 bases. Germline values: CDR1 SGHRS, CDR2 YFSETQ. This CDR3 is 13 amino acids long. With 4 bases clipped from V and 6 bases from J, the junction kept 7 bases outside the gene matches. The CDR3 DNA is TGCGCCAGCAGCACCTCACAGGGGCCCGAGCAGTACTTC. Translation gives CASSTSQGPEQYF. The full variable domain, rest sourced from reference TRBV5-1 and TRBJ2-7, is KAGVTQTPRYLIKTRGQQVTLSCSPISGHRSVSWYQQTPGQGLQFLFEYFSETQRNKGNFPGRFSGRQFSNSRSEMNVSTLELGDSALYLCASSTSQGPEQYFGPGTRLTVT.

The V call is TRBV20-1, the J call TRBJ1-4; D unresolved. The CDR3 is made up of 12 amino acids. The V and J ends lost 5 bases and 4 bases respectively, with 8 bases between them. Germline assignment: CDR1 DFQATT and CDR2 SNEGSKA (reference sequence). The CDR3 bases are TGCAGTGCTGGGAACTTTAATGAAAAACTGTTTTTT. This gives the protein CSAGNFNEKLFF.

The rearrangement uses TRBV12-3 or TRBV12-4 and TRBJ1-5; D might be TRBD1 (6 bases). Trimming removed 4 bases from V and 4 bases from J, with 17 bases in between. CDR3 length: 16 residues. CDR3 coding DNA: TGTGCCAGCAGTTCGTCATACAGGGCTAGGAATCAGCCCCAGCATTTT. It encodes CASSSSYRARNQPQHF.

The gene calls are TRBV20-1 and TRBJ1-3, with D possibly matching TRBD1 (5 bases). The CDR3 spans 13 residues. V was cut by 0 bases and J by 6 bases, with 9 bases left in between. Germline loops: CDR1 DFQATT, CDR2 SNEGSKA (reference sequence). CDR3 region: CSARDRAINTIYF. As DNA, the CDR3 is TGCAGTGCTAGAGACAGGGCTATAAACACCATATATTTT.

Concerning this clonotype itself: At one boundary the junction diverges from the germline segment, which might be a read error. The V call is TRBV10-2, the J call TRBJ1-1; D is undetermined. Germline V gene sequence: CDR1 WSHSY, CDR2 SAAADI. The CDR3 sequence is 13 residues long. The CDR3 DNA sequence: TGCGCCAGCAGTGAGGTCGGGAACACTGGAGCTTTCTTT. Protein: CASSEVGNTGAFF.